The sequence of this T cell receptor (beta chain) was determined in a study of cytomegalovirus exposure and HLA in healthy donors. Vbeta (60) and Jbeta (13) primers were used in the PCR. The assay was immunoSEQ multiplex PCR, and TCRdb's table has in-frame clones only and misses some. The sample contains some 160,000 clones, 68% of which appear only once. The study's findings and limits: In a later analysis, a missense DCLRE1C variant was linked to TCR beta V- and J-gene trimming.

This clone has just a few counts. Its antigen remains unknown. Trimming took 0 bases from V and 5 from J; bases not matched to a gene: 12. CDR1 and CDR2 (germline): MGHDK, SYGVNS. This CDR3 is 18 amino acids long. This clonotype originated in a man aged 55-75 years in good health and CMV-seronegative. Sequencing used PBMCs. The chain joins TRBV25-1 to TRBJ2-1; 8 bases line up with TRBD1. The CDR3 DNA is TGTGCCAGCAGTGAATATGGGGGCCCCCGGGACAGGCACAATGAGCAGTTCTTC. Translation gives CASSEYGGPRDRHNEQFF.